This T cell receptor (beta chain) is drawn from a study of T cell clonality in common variable immunodeficiency. CVID subjects were neither ill nor on immunomodulatory or immunosuppressive medication at sampling. As concerns this clone: Its antigen remains unidentified. The read comes to an end 3 residues before the CDR3 does, leaving the germline J gene to fill in the end.

Germline lookup yields CDR1 LNHDA and CDR2 SQIVND (reference sequence). V was cut by 3 bases and J by 0 bases, with 3 bases left in between. This CDR3 has 13 residues. Study results and caveats: Reportedly, TCR beta sequences from common variable immunodeficiency showed fewer deletions and N-nucleotide insertions.

Control and CVID samples contributed equal amounts of genomic DNA. TCRdb's table, derived via immunoSEQ multiplex PCR, lists solely in-frame clones and lacks some. The sample presents fewer than 30,000 clones, none singletons. The clonotype originates from a human donor with common variable immunodeficiency. Sequencing used peripheral blood mononuclear cells. The chain uses TRBV19 and TRBJ1-3, with no clear D. CDR3 DNA, as far as it was read: TGTGCCAGTAGTATCCTCTCTGGAAACACC. Translated, it gives CASSILSGNT. In full, the CDR3 is CASSILSGNTIYF.